This T cell receptor beta chain was identified in a study of cytomegalovirus exposure and HLA in healthy donors. 60 Vbeta and 13 Jbeta primers were used in PCR. TCRdb keeps only in-frame clones here, not all; method: immunoSEQ multiplex PCR. This table holds 100,000 to 150,000 clones, roughly 77% found once. V gave up 2 bases and J gave up 2 bases; unmatched junction bases: 4. CDR1 is SGDLS, CDR2 YYNGEE, per germline. This CDR3 is 14 amino acids long. V and J are TRBV9 and TRBJ2-7; 7 nucleotides line up with TRBD1. Sequences were obtained from PBMCs. The clonotype originates from a woman younger than 45 in good health and CMV-seronegative. CDR3 region: CASSVGQRTYEQYF. The DNA of the CDR3 is TGTGCCAGCAGCGTGGGACAGCGAACCTACGAGCAGTACTTC.